Below are 28 T cell receptor beta chains sequenced from a single sample in a study of T cell repertoires in cytomegalovirus infection. MiXCR, run by TCRdb on the reads, gives a single entry per CDR3 protein. Of around 270,000 distinct CDR3 sequences in the sample, 9.1% are singletons; the top ten hold roughly 15%. Sequenced input: PBMCs. These receptors were collected from a human donor in good health (CMV status not recorded). Some clones in this sample may be carry-over from other donors' samples.

This clonotype has only a few counts. The chain couples TRBV4-1 to TRBJ1-1, with D perhaps matching TRBD1 (5 bases). This CDR3 spans 16 amino acids. Germline-derived CDR1 and CDR2 are MGHRA and YSYEKL. Trimming pared 1 base from V and 3 bases from J, leaving 15 bases between. The CDR3 bases are TGCGCCAGCAGCCAAGTCCAGGCCAGGGAGTACACTGAAGCTTTCTTT. This sequence encodes CASSQVQAREYTEAFF.

V gene TRBV6-1 combines with J gene TRBJ2-7; D perhaps matches TRBD2 (5 bases). Trimming took 8 bases from V and 1 from J, leaving 15 bases between them. Germline values: CDR1 MNHNS, CDR2 SASEGT. This CDR3 has 14 residues. The CDR3 sequence: CASGRDYLSYEQYF. The CDR3 DNA reads as TGTGCCAGCGGTCGGGATTATCTTTCCTACGAGCAGTACTTC.

The table lists this clonotype with many counts. This chain connects TRBV19 to TRBJ1-1; a weak D match, TRBD1 (5 bases). Trimming stripped 3 bases from V and 4 bases from J, with 18 bases between. CDR1 and CDR2 from the germline V gene are LNHDA and SQIVND (reference sequence). CDR3 size: 16 residues. CDR3 loop: CASSIPSAGSGTEAFF. For the CDR3, the DNA is TGTGCCAGTAGTATTCCCTCGGCAGGGTCGGGCACTGAAGCTTTCTTT.

In this sample, this clonotype turned up many times. V is TRBV24-1 and J is TRBJ2-3; 16 bases fit TRBD2. CDR3 size: 18 residues. Germline loops: CDR1 KGHDR, CDR2 SFDVKD. With V trimmed by 3 bases and J by 4 bases, 6 bases remained unmatched. The CDR3 nucleotides read TGTGCCACCAGTGATGCCGGGACTAGCGGGGGGGGCCCAGATACGCAGTATTTT. It yields the protein CATSDAGTSGGGPDTQYF.

In its sample, this clonotype was seen many times. The chain is built from TRBV15 and TRBJ2-3; possibly TRBD1 for D (6 bases). From germline, CDR1 is LNHNV and CDR2 YYDKDF (reference sequence). The CDR3 spans 15 residues. Trimming took 1 base from V and 0 from J, leaving 8 bases between them. CDR3 sequence reads: CATSRGGRSTDTQYF. The CDR3 nucleotides read TGTGCCACCAGCAGAGGGGGGCGAAGCACAGATACGCAGTATTTT.

There are many counts of this clonotype. This chain links TRBV20-1 with TRBJ2-7; a weak D match, TRBD1 (6 bases). The germline V gene encodes CDR1 DFQATT and CDR2 SNEGSKA (reference sequence). The CDR3 has 14 residues. The V and J ends lost 1 base and 2 bases respectively, with 12 bases between them. CDR3 nucleotides: TGCAGTGCTAGAGGACAGGTGTTTCCCTACGAGCAGTACTTC. It codes for CSARGQVFPYEQYF.

J is TRBJ2-7 and V is TRBV3-1, with D maybe TRBD1 (6 bases). The CDR3 sequence is 15 residues long. The V and J ends lost 2 bases and 0 bases respectively, with 11 bases between them. Germline CDR1 LGHDT, CDR2 YNNKEL (reference sequence). CDR3 DNA: TGTGCCAGCAGCCAATTCCGGGGACACTCCTACGAGCAGTACTTC. Its protein is CASSQFRGHSYEQYF.

The chain uses TRBV2 and TRBJ2-7; D may be TRBD1 (6 bases). Germline V gene data show CDR1 as SNHLY and CDR2 as FYNNEI. V gave up 8 bases and J gave up 0 bases, with 11 bases separating them. The CDR3 runs 13 residues. The CDR3 loop reads CASSGQFSYEQYF. The CDR3 bases are TGTGCCAGCTCGGGACAATTCTCCTACGAGCAGTACTTC.

This clonotype was found many times. The chain recombines TRBV7-2 with TRBJ2-2; the D gene is possibly TRBD2 (6 bases). Trimming stripped 6 bases from V and 4 bases from J, with 15 bases between. Per germline, CDR1 SGHTA and CDR2 FQGNSA. This CDR3 is 15 amino acids long. DNA for the CDR3: TGTGCCAGCAGATTGGGGGGAGTTGGCACCGGGGAGCTGTTTTTT. Translated, it gives CASRLGGVGTGELFF.

The rearrangement joins TRBV28 to TRBJ2-4, with D tentatively TRBD1 (6 bases). Germline V lookup: CDR1 MDHEN, CDR2 SYDVKM. Trimming took 5 bases from V and 0 from J, leaving 14 bases between them. The CDR3 is 16 residues long. The CDR3 DNA sequence: TGTGCCAGCAGTGGAACAGGGATTGCAGCCAAAAACATTCAGTACTTC. Amino acids: CASSGTGIAAKNIQYF.

This clonotype was recorded a few times. In DNA form, the CDR3 reads TGCGCCAGCAGCCATCTCCCGAGGACGGAGAAAAACACCGGGGAGCTGTTTTTT. This gives the protein CASSHLPRTEKNTGELFF. This chain joins TRBV4-1 and TRBJ2-2; D is unresolved. Trimming removed 3 bases at V and 2 bases at J, with 19 bases between. Germline assignment: CDR1 MGHRA and CDR2 YSYEKL. The CDR3 is 18 amino acids.

This clonotype has a count of ten or more. J is TRBJ1-5 and V is TRBV19; D call uncertain. Germline-derived CDR1 and CDR2 are LNHDA and SQIVND (reference sequence). Trimming stripped 6 bases from V and 0 bases from J, with 18 bases between. This CDR3 region has 17 residues. The CDR3 region is CASSGRPPQYSNQPQHF. For the CDR3, the DNA is TGTGCCAGTAGCGGTCGACCTCCTCAGTATAGCAATCAGCCCCAGCATTTT.

There are a few counts of this clonotype. This chain connects TRBV28 to TRBJ2-2; weak D call: TRBD1 (5 bases). The CDR3 has 12 residues. The V and J ends lost 7 bases and 6 bases respectively, with 9 bases between them. Germline CDR1 is MDHEN and CDR2 is SYDVKM. The CDR3, as DNA: TGTGCCAGCACCAAAGGGGCCGGGGAGCTGTTTTTT. Translating gives CASTKGAGELFF.

This clonotype was detected many times. The rearrangement joins TRBV7-2 to TRBJ1-2; tentative D call: TRBD1 (5 bases). The ends were cut back, 0 bases at V and 7 bases at J, with 21 bases in the middle. This CDR3 region has 17 residues. Germline CDR1 reads SGHTA; CDR2 reads FQGNSA. The CDR3 protein is CASSLAVDIGAYGGYTF. CDR3 in DNA: TGTGCCAGCAGCTTAGCGGTGGACATTGGAGCATACGGTGGCTACACCTTC.

This clonotype has ten or more counts. This chain links TRBV7-9 with TRBJ1-4; TRBD1 matches 7 bases. After removal of 6 bases from V and 3 bases from J, the junction contained 4 bases not matched to a gene. Germline-derived CDR1 and CDR2 are SEHNR and FQNEAQ (reference sequence). The CDR3 covers 14 residues. CDR3: CASSRDRANEKLFF. The CDR3 bases are TGTGCCAGCAGTAGAGACAGGGCTAATGAAAAACTGTTTTTT.

There are many counts of this clonotype. The CDR3 is CASSSRLTGRQPYEQYF. For the CDR3, the DNA is TGTGCCAGCAGCTCACGCCTGACAGGGCGCCAACCCTACGAGCAGTACTTC. The chain recombines TRBV7-2 with TRBJ2-7, with 7 bases that match TRBD1. Trimming removed 4 bases from V and 2 bases from J; junction bases left unmatched: 14. The CDR3 consists of 17 residues. The V gene's germline CDR1 is SGHTA and CDR2 FQGNSA.

The chain carries TRBV12-3 or TRBV12-4 and TRBJ1-1; 7 bases line up with TRBD1. The CDR3 runs 18 residues. V lost 0 bases, J lost 6 bases, and 16 bases stayed unmatched. In DNA form, the CDR3 reads TGTGCCAGCAGTTTAGCGCAAAAAGGGGGCTTAATTAACCCTGAAGCTTTCTTT. Translated: CASSLAQKGGLINPEAFF.

This clonotype was counted at least ten times. V usage is TRBV6-1 and J usage is TRBJ1-3, with TRBD1 matching 7 bases. CDR1 and CDR2 (germline): MNHNS, SASEGT. V gave up 5 bases and J gave up 0 bases; unmatched junction bases: 7. This CDR3 has 16 residues. The CDR3 DNA reads TGTGCCAGCAGTTCATTGGGACAGAGCTCTGGAAACACCATATATTTT. Translated: CASSSLGQSSGNTIYF.

This clonotype was seen many times. The chain recombines TRBV7-8 with TRBJ2-7; tentatively, D is TRBD1 or TRBD2 (5 bases each). There are 14 residues in the CDR3. From germline, CDR1 is SGHVS and CDR2 FQNEAQ. The V end was cut by 2 bases, the J end by 6 bases, with 14 bases between. The CDR3 DNA reads TGTGCCAGCAGCTTAAATCTCAGGGCGGGCGAGCAGTACTTC. It yields the protein CASSLNLRAGEQYF.

In this sample, this clonotype turned up many times. The V and J genes are TRBV7-8 and TRBJ1-2; TRBD1 matches 8 bases. V gave up 6 bases and J gave up 5 bases; unmatched junction bases: 14. CDR1 and CDR2 (germline): SGHVS, FQNEAQ. The CDR3 consists of 16 residues. The CDR3 is CASSSPQGAGGYGYTF. The CDR3 nucleotides read TGTGCCAGCAGTTCACCCCAGGGGGCAGGGGGTTATGGCTACACCTTC.

In its sample, this clonotype was seen many times. The chain has TRBV7-2 and TRBJ2-1; TRBD2 matches 7 bases. Germline CDR1 is SGHTA and CDR2 is FQGNSA. The CDR3 spans 19 residues. V lost 1 base and J lost 6; bases outside the gene matches: 18. The CDR3 region has the DNA TGTGCCAGCAGCTTAGGAAGATTCGGGACTGGGAGGGAGGGCAATGAGCAGTTCTTC. Its protein is CASSLGRFGTGREGNEQFF.

This chain links TRBV6-2 or TRBV6-3 with TRBJ1-2; D remains unclear. Germline lookup yields CDR1 MNHEY and CDR2 SVGEGT. This CDR3 spans 15 amino acids. Deletions cut 6 bases from V and 3 bases from J, with 17 bases between. CDR3 amino acids: CASRPERAGYYGYTF. In nucleotides, the CDR3 is TGTGCCAGCAGACCCGAAAGGGCCGGCTACTATGGCTACACCTTC.

This clonotype was counted at least ten times. The chain is built from TRBV12-3 or TRBV12-4 and TRBJ2-1, with 11 positions matching TRBD2. The CDR3 contains 14 residues. Trimming took 8 bases from V and 5 from J; bases not matched to a gene: 5. CDR3 sequence (DNA): TGTGCCAGCGGGGGGACTAGCGGAAACAATGAGCAGTTCTTC. It specifies CASGGTSGNNEQFF.

This clonotype was counted only a few times. The chain carries TRBV20-1 and TRBJ1-5, with unresolved D. This CDR3 spans 16 amino acids. V shed 8 bases and J shed 4 bases, with 24 bases lying between them. Germline V gene lookup returns CDR1 DFQATT and CDR2 SNEGSKA (reference sequence). This CDR3 is CSSYRVEGSGNQPQHF. CDR3 DNA: TGCAGTTCCTACCGAGTGGAAGGGTCGGGTAATCAGCCCCAGCATTTT.

This clonotype has a count of ten or more. The chain uses TRBV19 and TRBJ2-5; 7 positions match TRBD1. CDR3 size: 15 residues. Germline V gene data show CDR1 as LNHDA and CDR2 as SQIVND (reference sequence). V was pared by 5 bases and J by 1 base, with 7 bases of the junction left unmatched. The CDR3 bases are TGTGCCAGTAGTTCACGACAGGGAAGCCAAGAGACCCAGTACTTC. It is translated as CASSSRQGSQETQYF. The full variable domain, rest sourced from reference TRBV19 and TRBJ2-5, is DGGITQSPKYLFRKEGQNVTLSCEQNLNHDAMYWYRQDPGQGLRLIYYSQIVNDFQKGDIAEGYSVSREKKESFPLTVTSAQKNPTAFYLCASSSRQGSQETQYFGPGTRLLVL.

This clonotype was seen many times. The V call is TRBV4-1, the J call TRBJ1-5; no firm D call. Germline V lookup: CDR1 MGHRA, CDR2 YSYEKL. Trimming stripped 0 bases from V and 6 bases from J, with 6 bases between. This CDR3 spans 13 amino acids. In nucleotides, the CDR3 is TGCGCCAGCAGCCAAGATCTAACTCAGCCCCAGCATTTT. Translated: CASSQDLTQPQHF.

At least ten counts were recorded for this clonotype. The rearrangement joins TRBV28 to TRBJ1-3; D possibly corresponds to TRBD1 (6 bases). Trimming removed 3 bases from V and 3 bases from J, with 15 bases in between. CDR3 length: 16 residues. Germline lookup yields CDR1 MDHEN and CDR2 SYDVKM. CDR3 sequence: CASSFMSGEDGNTIYF. In DNA, the CDR3 is TGTGCCAGCAGTTTCATGTCAGGGGAAGATGGAAACACCATATATTTT.

There are many counts of this clonotype. The J gene is TRBJ2-7, the V gene TRBV7-9; 8 nucleotides match TRBD2. The CDR3 contains 16 residues. V shed 5 bases, J shed 0 bases, and the junction held 9 bases outside the gene matches. Germline CDR1 and CDR2: SEHNR and FQNEAQ (reference sequence). CDR3 bases: TGTGCCAGCAGCAACAGGACAAGCGGGAGCTCCTACGAGCAGTACTTC. This codes for CASSNRTSGSSYEQYF.